The subject of this entry is one T cell receptor (beta chain). Repertoires were generated with immunoSEQ multiplex PCR, while TCRdb's copy carries only in-frame clones and drops some. The data contain 65,000 to 95,000 clones, 90% to 95% of them singletons. Baseline, cycle 4 day 1, and cycle 7 day 1 were the blood sampling points. The CDR3 runs 14 residues. Trimming left V 0 bases short and J 2 bases short, with 8 bases between. Germline V gene sequence: CDR1 MNHEY, CDR2 SVGAGI. This specimen comes from a study of OX40 agonist ivuxolimab in advanced cancers. The rearrangement links TRBV6-5 to TRBJ2-7; D may be TRBD1 (6 bases). The TCR comes from an adult with an advanced solid tumor such as melanoma, head and neck, liver or kidney cancer. This sample comprised CD4+ or CD8+ T cells sorted from blood, obtained in a trial of the OX40 agonist ivuxolimab. The CDR3 sequence is CASSYSGGPYEQYF. The CDR3 DNA reads as TGTGCCAGCAGTTACTCAGGGGGTCCCTACGAGCAGTACTTC.